The T cell receptor (beta chain) under discussion was sequenced for a study of blood T cell repertoires in COVID-19. Study in general: T cells, B-cell-depleted T cells, or PBMCs supplied cDNA or gDNA.

The CDR3 loop spans 19 amino acids. Germline V gene data show CDR1 as SGHTA and CDR2 as FQGNSA. The V end was cut by 5 bases, the J end by 1 base, with 21 bases between. Method: immunoSEQ multiplex PCR; TCRdb's copy keeps in-frame clones and lacks some. Found here are some 180,000 clones, less than 85% of them singletons; the top ten hold approximately 7%. This chain joins TRBV7-2 and TRBJ2-6, with TRBD1 as a possible D gene (5 bases). The sample comprised peripheral blood. This receptor was taken from a human donor in a cohort sampled during active COVID-19. CDR3 region: CASSNGASFFRSGANVLTF. The CDR3 DNA sequence: TGTGCCAGCAGCAATGGGGCCAGCTTCTTTAGGTCTGGGGCCAACGTCCTGACTTTC.